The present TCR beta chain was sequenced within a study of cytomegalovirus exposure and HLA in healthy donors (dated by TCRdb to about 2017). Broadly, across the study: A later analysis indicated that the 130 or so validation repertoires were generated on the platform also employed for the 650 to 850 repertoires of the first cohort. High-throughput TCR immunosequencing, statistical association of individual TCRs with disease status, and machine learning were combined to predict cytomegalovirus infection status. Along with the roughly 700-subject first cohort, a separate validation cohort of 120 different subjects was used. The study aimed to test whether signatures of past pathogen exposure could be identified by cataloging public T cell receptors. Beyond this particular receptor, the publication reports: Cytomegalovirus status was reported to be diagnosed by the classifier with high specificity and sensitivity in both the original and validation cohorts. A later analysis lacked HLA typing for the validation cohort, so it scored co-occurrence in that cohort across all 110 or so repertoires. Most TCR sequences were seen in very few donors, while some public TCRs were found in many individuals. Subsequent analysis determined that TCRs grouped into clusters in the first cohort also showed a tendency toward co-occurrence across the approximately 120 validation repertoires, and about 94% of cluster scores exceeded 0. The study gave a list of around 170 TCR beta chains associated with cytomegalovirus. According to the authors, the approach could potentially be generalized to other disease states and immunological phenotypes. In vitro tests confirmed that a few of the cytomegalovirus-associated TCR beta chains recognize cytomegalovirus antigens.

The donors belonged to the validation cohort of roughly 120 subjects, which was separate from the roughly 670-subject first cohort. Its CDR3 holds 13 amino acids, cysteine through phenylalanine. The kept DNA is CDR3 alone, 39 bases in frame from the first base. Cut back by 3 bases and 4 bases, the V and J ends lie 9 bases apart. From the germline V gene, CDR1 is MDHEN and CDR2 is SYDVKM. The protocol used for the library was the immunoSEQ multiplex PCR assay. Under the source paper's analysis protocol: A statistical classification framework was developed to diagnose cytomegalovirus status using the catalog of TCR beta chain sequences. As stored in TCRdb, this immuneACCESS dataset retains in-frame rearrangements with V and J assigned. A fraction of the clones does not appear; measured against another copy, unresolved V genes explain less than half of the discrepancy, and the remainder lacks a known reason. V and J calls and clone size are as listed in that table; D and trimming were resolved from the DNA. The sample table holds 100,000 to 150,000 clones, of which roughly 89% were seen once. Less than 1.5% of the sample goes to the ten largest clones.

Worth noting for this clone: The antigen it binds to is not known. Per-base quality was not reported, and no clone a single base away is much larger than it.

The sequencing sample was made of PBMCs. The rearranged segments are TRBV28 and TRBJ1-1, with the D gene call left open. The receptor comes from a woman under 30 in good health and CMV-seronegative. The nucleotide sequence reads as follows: TGTGCCAGCAGTTTCTCGGGGTCCACTGAAGCTTTCTTT. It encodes CASSFSGSTEAFF.